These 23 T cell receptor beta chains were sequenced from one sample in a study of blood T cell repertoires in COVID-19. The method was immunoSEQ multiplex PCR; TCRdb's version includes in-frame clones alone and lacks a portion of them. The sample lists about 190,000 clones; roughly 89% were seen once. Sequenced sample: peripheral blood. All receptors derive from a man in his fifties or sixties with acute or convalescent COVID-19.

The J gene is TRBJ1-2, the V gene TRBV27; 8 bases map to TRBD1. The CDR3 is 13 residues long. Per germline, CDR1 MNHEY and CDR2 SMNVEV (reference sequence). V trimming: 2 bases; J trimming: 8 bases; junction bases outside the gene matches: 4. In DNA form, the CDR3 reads TGTGCCAGCAGTTTACAGGGGGCGGAGGGCTACACCTTC. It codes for CASSLQGAEGYTF.

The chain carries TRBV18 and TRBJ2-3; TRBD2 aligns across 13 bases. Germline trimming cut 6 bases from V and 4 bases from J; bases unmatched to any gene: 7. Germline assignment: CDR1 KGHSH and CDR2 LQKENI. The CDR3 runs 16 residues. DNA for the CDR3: TGTGCCAGCTCCGGACTAGCGGGAGCCATGGCAGATACGCAGTATTTT. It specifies CASSGLAGAMADTQYF.

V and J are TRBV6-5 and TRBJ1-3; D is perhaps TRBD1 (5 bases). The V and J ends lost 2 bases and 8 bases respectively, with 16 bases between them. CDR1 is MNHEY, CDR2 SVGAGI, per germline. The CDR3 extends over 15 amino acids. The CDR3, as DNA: TGTGCCAGCAGTTACCAACGGGACTATTGGGACACCATATATTTT. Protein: CASSYQRDYWDTIYF.

The CDR3 reads CASSLLGTDTQYF. The DNA for the CDR3 is TGTGCCAGCAGCTTACTCGGCACAGATACGCAGTATTTT. The rearrangement uses TRBV7-3 and TRBJ2-3, with D unclear. Germline V lookup: CDR1 SGHTA, CDR2 FQGTGA. Between the trimmed V and J ends, which lost 2 bases and 1 base, there was a span of 4 bases. The CDR3 totals 13 residues.

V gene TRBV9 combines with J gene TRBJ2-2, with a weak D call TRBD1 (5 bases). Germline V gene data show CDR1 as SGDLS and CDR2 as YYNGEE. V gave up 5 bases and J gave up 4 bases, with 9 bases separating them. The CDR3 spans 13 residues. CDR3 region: CASSNQGTGELFF. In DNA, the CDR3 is TGTGCCAGCAGTAATCAGGGCACCGGGGAGCTGTTTTTT.

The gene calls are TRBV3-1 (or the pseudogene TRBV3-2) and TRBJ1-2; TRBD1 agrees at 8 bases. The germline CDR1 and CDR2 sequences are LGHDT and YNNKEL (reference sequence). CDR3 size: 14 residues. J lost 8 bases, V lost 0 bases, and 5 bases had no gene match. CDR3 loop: CASSQEQGGRGYTF. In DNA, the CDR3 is TGTGCCAGCAGCCAAGAACAGGGGGGGAGGGGCTACACCTTC.

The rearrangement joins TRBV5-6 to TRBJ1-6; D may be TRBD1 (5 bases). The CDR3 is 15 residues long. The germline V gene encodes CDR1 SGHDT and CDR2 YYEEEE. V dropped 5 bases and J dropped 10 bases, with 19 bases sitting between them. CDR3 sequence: CASRRRGESVSPLHF. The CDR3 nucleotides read TGTGCCAGCAGACGGAGGGGAGAATCGGTCTCACCCCTCCACTTT.

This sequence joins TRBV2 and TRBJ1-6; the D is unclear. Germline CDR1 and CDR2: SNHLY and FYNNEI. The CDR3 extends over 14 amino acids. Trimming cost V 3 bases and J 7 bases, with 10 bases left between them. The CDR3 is CASSEVQSNSPLHF. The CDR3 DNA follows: TGTGCCAGCAGTGAGGTACAGTCGAATTCACCCCTCCACTTT.

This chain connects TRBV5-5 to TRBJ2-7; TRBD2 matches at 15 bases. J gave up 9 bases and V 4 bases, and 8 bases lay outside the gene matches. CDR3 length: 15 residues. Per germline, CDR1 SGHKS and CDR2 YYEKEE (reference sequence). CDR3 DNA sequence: TGTGCCAGCAGCCGAGGACTAGCGGGAGGGGAGGGGCAGTACTTC. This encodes CASSRGLAGGEGQYF.

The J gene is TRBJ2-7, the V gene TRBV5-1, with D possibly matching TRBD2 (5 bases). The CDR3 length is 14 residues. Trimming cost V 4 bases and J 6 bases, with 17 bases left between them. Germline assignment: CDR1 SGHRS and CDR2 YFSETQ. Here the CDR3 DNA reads TGCGCCAGCAGCCCTCTGGGGAGCCAGAGCGAGCAGTACGTC. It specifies CASSPLGSQSEQYV.

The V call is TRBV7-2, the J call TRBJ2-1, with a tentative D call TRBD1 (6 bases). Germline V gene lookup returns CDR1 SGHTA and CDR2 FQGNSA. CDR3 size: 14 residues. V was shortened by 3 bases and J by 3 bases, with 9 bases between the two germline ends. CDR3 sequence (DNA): TGTGCCAGCAGCTTCACAGGGTTCTACAATGAGCAGTTCTTC. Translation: CASSFTGFYNEQFF.

The CDR3 spells CASSSLVREETQYF. CDR3 nucleotides: TGTGCCAGCAGCTCCCTAGTCAGGGAAGAGACCCAGTACTTC. The V gene is TRBV11-2, the J gene TRBJ2-5; the D gene is possibly TRBD1 (5 bases). The CDR3 consists of 14 residues. Germline V gene data show CDR1 as SGHAT and CDR2 as FQNNGV. V lost 4 bases, J lost 3 bases, and 12 bases lay in between.

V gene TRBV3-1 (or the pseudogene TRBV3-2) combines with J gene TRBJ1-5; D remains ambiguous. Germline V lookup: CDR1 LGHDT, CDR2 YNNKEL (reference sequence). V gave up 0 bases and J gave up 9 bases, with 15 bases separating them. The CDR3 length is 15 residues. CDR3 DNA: TGTGCCAGCAGCCAAGATCGCAGTGCCCTCCGGCCCCAGCATTTT. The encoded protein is CASSQDRSALRPQHF.

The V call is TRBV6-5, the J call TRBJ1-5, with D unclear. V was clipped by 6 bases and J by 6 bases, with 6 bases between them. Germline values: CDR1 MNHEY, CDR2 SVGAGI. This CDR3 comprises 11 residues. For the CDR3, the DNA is TGTGCCAGCAGCCCGGGTCAGCCCCAGCATTTT. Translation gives CASSPGQPQHF.

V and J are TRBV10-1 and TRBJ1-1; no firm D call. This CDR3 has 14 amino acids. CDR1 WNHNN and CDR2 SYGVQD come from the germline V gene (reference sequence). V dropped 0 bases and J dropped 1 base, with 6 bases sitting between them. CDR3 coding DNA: TGCGCCAGCAGTGAGTCCGAACAGAACACTGAAGCTTTCTTT. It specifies CASSESEQNTEAFF.

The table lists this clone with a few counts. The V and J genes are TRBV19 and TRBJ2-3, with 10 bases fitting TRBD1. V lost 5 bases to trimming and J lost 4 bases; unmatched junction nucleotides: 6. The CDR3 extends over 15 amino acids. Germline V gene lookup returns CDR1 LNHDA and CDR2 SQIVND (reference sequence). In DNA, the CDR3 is TGTGCCAGTAGTCCCGGGACAGGGGTTGCAGATACGCAGTATTTT. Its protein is CASSPGTGVADTQYF.

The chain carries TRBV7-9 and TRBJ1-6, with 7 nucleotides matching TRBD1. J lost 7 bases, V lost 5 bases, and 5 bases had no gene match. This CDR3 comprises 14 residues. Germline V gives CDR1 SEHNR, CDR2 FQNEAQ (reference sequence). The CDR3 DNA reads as TGTGCCAGCAGCCAGGGACAGCGGAATTCACCCCTCCACTTT. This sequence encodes CASSQGQRNSPLHF.

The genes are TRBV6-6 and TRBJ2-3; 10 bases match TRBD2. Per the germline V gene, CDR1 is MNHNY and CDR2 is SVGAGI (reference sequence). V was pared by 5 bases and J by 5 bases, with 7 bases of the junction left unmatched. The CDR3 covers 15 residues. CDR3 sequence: CASSDLAGGGDTQYF. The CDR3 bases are TGTGCCAGCAGTGACTTAGCGGGAGGAGGAGATACGCAGTATTTT.

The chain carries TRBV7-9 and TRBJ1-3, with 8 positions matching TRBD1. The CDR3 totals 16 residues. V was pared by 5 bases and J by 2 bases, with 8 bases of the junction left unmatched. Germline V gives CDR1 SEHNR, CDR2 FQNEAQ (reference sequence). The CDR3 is CASSTQRQGPGNTIYF. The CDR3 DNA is TGTGCCAGCAGCACCCAACGACAGGGGCCTGGAAACACCATATATTTT.

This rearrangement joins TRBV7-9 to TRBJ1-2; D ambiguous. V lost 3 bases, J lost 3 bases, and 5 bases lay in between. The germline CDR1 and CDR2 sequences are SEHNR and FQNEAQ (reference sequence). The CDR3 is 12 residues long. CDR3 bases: TGTGCCAGCAGCTTCTCGGACTATGGCTACACCTTC. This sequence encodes CASSFSDYGYTF.

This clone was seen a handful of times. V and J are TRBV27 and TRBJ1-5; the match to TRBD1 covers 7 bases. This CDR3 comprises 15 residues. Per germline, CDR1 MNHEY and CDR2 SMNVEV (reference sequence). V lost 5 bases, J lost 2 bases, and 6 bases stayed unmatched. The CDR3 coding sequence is TGTGCCAGCAGTGACAGGGCTTTGCGCAATCAGCCCCAGCATTTT. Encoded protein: CASSDRALRNQPQHF.

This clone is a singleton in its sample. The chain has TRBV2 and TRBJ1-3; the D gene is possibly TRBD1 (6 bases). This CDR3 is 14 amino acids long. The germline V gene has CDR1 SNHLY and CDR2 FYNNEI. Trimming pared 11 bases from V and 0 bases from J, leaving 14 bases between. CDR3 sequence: CAVRDTDSGNTIYF. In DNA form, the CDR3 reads TGTGCCGTAAGGGACACCGACTCTGGAAACACCATATATTTT.

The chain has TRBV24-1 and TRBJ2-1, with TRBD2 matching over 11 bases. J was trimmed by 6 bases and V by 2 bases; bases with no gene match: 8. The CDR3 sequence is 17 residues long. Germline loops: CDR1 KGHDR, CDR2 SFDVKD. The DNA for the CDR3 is TGTGCCACCAGTGATTCCGCGACTAGCGGGATGTTCAATGAGCAGTTCTTC. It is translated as CATSDSATSGMFNEQFF.